One and the same sample provided the 5 T cell receptor beta chains below, sequenced in a study of T-cell reconstitution after alpha-beta-depleted transplantation in children. A TCRbeta library incorporating unique molecular identifiers was prepared. TCRdb independently ran MiXCR on the PCR reads; one entry per CDR3 protein. Here the sample spans around 230,000 distinct CDR3 sequences, roughly 15% being singletons. This material consisted of PBMCs, mostly from graft donor cells, taken 360 days after TCRalphabeta/CD19-depleted stem cell transplant. These receptors originate from a male patient between 2 and 10 years old who had a stem cell transplant for acute lymphoblastic leukemia, so the T cells may come from the graft donor.

The chain links TRBV7-2 to TRBJ1-5; D call uncertain. CDR1 is SGHTA, CDR2 FQGNSA, per germline. Trimming cost V 3 bases and J 3 bases, with 12 bases left between them. This CDR3 is built from 15 residues. Here the CDR3 DNA reads TGTGCCAGCAGCTTTGCCAGGAGTAACAATCAGCCCCAGCATTTT. Its translation: CASSFARSNNQPQHF.

This clonotype was detected ten times or more. The CDR3 protein is CASSLQWGVYEQYF. CDR3 coding DNA: TGTGCCAGCAGTTTACAGTGGGGGGTGTACGAGCAGTACTTC. V usage is TRBV12-3 or TRBV12-4 and J usage is TRBJ2-7; perhaps TRBD2 as D (6 bases). This CDR3 spans 14 amino acids. Deletions cut 2 bases from V and 4 bases from J, with 12 bases between.

The genes are TRBV10-3 and TRBJ2-3; 9 bases align to TRBD2. Germline CDR1 and CDR2: ENHRY and SYGVKD. Germline trimming cut 9 bases from V and 4 bases from J; bases unmatched to any gene: 8. The CDR3 totals 14 residues. The CDR3 DNA is TGTGCCATTTCCCCCGGCGGGGGGGCAGATACGCAGTATTTT. This translates into CAISPGGGADTQYF.

This clonotype came up a few times. This chain's CDR3 is CSAPGLAVISSYEQYF. The CDR3 nucleotides read TGCAGTGCCCCGGGACTAGCGGTGATCAGCTCCTACGAGCAGTACTTC. This rearrangement joins TRBV20-1 to TRBJ2-7, with TRBD2 matching over 11 bases. Trimming removed 6 bases from V and 0 bases from J; junction bases left unmatched: 10. The CDR3 length is 16 residues. CDR1 is DFQATT, CDR2 SNEGSKA, per germline (reference sequence).

In this sample, this clonotype turned up a few times. The CDR3 coding sequence is TGTGCCAGCAGCCCGACAGGGGGGAAAGGGGATACGCAGTATTTT. Translation: CASSPTGGKGDTQYF. The gene calls are TRBV11-2 and TRBJ2-3, with TRBD1 matching over 9 bases. There are 15 residues in the CDR3. V was clipped by 5 bases and J by 6 bases; unmatched bases: 9. Germline-derived CDR1 and CDR2 are SGHAT and FQNNGV.